The T cell receptor beta chain described here comes from a study of identical twins. One entry per CDR3 protein results from TCRdb running MiXCR on the 5' RACE reads. There are 700,000 or so distinct CDR3 sequences in the sample; less than 10% occur only once, and more than 0.75% lies in the top ten. Trimming removed 1 base at V and 4 bases at J, with 11 bases between. CDR3 length equals 15 residues. This clonotype has ten or more counts. These data also formed part of another study, on yellow fever vaccine responses in identical twins. This second study notes: Reports say the vaccine T cell response in twins looked partly convergent and partly personalized.

Sample: PBMCs. This chain links TRBV12-3 or TRBV12-4 with TRBJ2-1; the D is unclear. The source is a woman aged 18-30 years in good health. The CDR3 DNA reads as TGTGCCAGCAGTTTAGGCCTCACGAATTACAATGAGCAGTTCTTC. This gives the protein CASSLGLTNYNEQFF.